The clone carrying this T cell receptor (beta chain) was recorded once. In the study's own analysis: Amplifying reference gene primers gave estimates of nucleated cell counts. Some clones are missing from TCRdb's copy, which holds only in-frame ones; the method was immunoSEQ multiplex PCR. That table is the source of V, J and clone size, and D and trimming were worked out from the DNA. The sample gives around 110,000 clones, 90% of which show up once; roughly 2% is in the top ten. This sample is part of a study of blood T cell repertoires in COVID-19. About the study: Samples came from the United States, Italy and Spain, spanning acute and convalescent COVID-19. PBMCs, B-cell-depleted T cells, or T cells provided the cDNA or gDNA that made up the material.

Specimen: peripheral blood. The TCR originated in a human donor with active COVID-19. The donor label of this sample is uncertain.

The CDR3 reads CASSQDPGGETGSTDTQYF. In DNA, the CDR3 is TGCGCCAGCAGCCAAGACCCTGGGGGGGAGACAGGTAGCACAGATACGCAGTATTTT. The gene calls are TRBV4-1 and TRBJ2-3; TRBD2 is a possible D gene (7 bases). Germline-derived CDR1 and CDR2 are MGHRA and YSYEKL. This CDR3 region has 19 residues. Trimming removed 0 bases at V and 0 bases at J, with 19 bases between.